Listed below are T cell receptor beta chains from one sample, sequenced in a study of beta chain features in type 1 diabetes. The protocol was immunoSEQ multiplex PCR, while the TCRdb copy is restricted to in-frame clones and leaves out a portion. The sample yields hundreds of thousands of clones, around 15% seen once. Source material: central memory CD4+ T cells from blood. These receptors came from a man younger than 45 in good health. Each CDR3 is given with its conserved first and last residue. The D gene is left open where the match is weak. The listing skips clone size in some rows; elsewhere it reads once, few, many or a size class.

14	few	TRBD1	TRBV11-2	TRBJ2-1	CASSSGTGFDEQFF	TGTGCCAGCAGCTCCGGGACAGGGTTCGATGAGCAGTTCTTC
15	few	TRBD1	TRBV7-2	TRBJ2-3	CASSWQQGVTDTQYF	TGTGCCAGCAGCTGGCAACAGGGGGTAACAGATACGCAGTATTTT
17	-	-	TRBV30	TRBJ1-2	CAWVRGKDRISNYGYTF	TGTGCCTGGGTAAGGGGAAAGGATCGTATATCTAACTATGGCTACACCTTC
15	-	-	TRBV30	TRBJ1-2	CAWSVRDTSLDGYTF	TGTGCCTGGAGTGTCAGGGACACCTCTTTGGATGGCTACACCTTC
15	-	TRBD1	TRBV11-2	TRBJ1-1	CASSSVTGMNTEAFF	TGTGCCAGCAGCTCGGTGACAGGGATGAACACTGAAGCTTTCTTT
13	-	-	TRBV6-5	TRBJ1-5	CASSPTRAGGQHF	TGTGCCAGCAGCCCCACACGGGCGGGTGGCCAGCATTTT
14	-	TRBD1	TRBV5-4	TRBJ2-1	CASSQNRGSGEQFF	TGTGCCAGCAGCCAAAACAGGGGGAGCGGTGAGCAGTTCTTC
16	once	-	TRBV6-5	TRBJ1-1	CASSYLLMGLNTEAFF	TGTGCCAGCAGTTACCTACTGATGGGACTGAACACTGAAGCTTTCTTT
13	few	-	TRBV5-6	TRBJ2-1	CASRTGVGNEQFF	TGTGCCAGCCGTACGGGGGTCGGCAATGAGCAGTTCTTC
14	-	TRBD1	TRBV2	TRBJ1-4	CASSVRRGHEKLFF	TGTGCCAGCAGTGTGCGGAGGGGGCACGAAAAACTGTTTTTT
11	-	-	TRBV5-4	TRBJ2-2	CASSLDGELFF	TGTGCCAGCAGCTTGGACGGGGAGCTGTTTTTT
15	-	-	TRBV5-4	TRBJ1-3	CASSLGSPSGNTIYF	TGTGCCAGCAGCTTGGGAAGCCCTTCTGGAAACACCATATATTTT
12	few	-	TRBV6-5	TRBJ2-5	CASSARGETQYF	TGTGCCAGCAGTGCAAGAGGGGAGACCCAGTACTTC
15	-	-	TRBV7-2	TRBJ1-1	CASSFGTARNTEAFF	TGTGCCAGCAGCTTCGGTACAGCGAGGAACACTGAAGCTTTCTTT
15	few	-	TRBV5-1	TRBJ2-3	CASSLVGRWADTQYF	TGCGCCAGCAGCTTGGTGGGGAGGTGGGCAGATACGCAGTATTTT
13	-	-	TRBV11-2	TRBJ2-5	CASSLSGAETQYF	TGTGCCAGCAGCTTATCAGGGGCAGAGACCCAGTACTTC
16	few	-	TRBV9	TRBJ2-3	CASSPNYGGSTDTQYF	TGTGCCAGCAGCCCCAACTACGGGGGTAGCACAGATACGCAGTATTTT
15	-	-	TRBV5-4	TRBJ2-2	CASSLVPGTTGELFF	TGTGCCAGCAGCTTGGTGCCAGGGACCACCGGGGAGCTGTTTTTT
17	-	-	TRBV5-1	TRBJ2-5	CASSLDQGLGSSETQYF	TGCGCCAGCAGCTTGGATCAGGGGTTGGGCTCAAGCGAGACCCAGTACTTC
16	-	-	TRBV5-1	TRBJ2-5	CASSYQERISRVTQYF	TGCGCCAGCAGCTACCAGGAGAGAATATCAAGAGTGACCCAGTACTTC
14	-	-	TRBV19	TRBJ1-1	CASIAGEVETEAFF	TGTGCCAGTATCGCAGGGGAGGTTGAGACTGAAGCTTTCTTT
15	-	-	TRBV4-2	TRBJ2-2	CASSSWHQGSGELFF	TGTGCCAGCAGCTCCTGGCATCAGGGCTCCGGGGAGCTGTTTTTT
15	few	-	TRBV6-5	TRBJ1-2	CASSPLSGGFYGYTF	TGTGCCAGCAGTCCCCTCAGTGGGGGGTTCTATGGCTACACCTTC
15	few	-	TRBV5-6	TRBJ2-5	CASSLMAENSGTQYF	TGTGCCAGCAGCTTGATGGCGGAGAACTCGGGGACCCAGTACTTC
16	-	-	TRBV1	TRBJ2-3	CTSSPYAGRSTDTQYF	TGCACCAGCAGCCCATACGCAGGACGGAGCACAGATACGCAGTATTTT
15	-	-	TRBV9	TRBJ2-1	CASSVGTDSYNEQFF	TGTGCCAGCAGCGTTGGCACAGACTCCTACAATGAGCAGTTCTTC
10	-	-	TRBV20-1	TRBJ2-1	CSARVPEQFF	TGCAGTGCTAGAGTCCCAGAGCAGTTCTTC
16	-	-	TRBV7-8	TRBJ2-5	CASSLGFGRTGETQYF	TGTGCCAGCAGCTTGGGGTTCGGAAGAACAGGAGAGACCCAGTACTTC
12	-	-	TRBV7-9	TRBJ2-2	CASGLNTGELFF	TGTGCCAGCGGCTTAAACACCGGGGAGCTGTTTTTT
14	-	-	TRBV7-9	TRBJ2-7	CASTLLDISYEQYF	TGTGCCAGCACCCTTTTGGACATTTCCTACGAGCAGTACTTC
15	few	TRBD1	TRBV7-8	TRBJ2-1	CASSRQGVNLNEQFF	TGTGCCAGCAGCCGACAGGGGGTTAACCTGAATGAGCAGTTCTTC
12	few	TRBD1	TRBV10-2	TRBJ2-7	CASSRGQGEQYF	TGCGCCAGCAGTAGGGGACAGGGCGAGCAGTACTTC
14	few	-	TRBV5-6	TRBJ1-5	CASSFFQGTQPQHF	TGTGCCAGCAGTTTCTTTCAGGGAACTCAGCCCCAGCATTTT
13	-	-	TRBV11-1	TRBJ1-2	CASSLDGGGGYTF	TGTGCCAGCAGCTTAGATGGGGGAGGCGGCTACACCTTC
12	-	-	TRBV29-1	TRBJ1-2	CSGASGAYGYTF	TGCAGCGGGGCTTCGGGGGCCTATGGCTACACCTTC
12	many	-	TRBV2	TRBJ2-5	CAVRRGQETQYF	TGTGCCGTCCGAAGAGGTCAAGAGACCCAGTACTTC
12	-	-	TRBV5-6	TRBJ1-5	CASSSRNQPQHF	TGTGCCAGCAGCTCCCGGAACCAGCCCCAGCATTTT
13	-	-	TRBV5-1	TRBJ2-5	CASSLGGQETQYF	TGCGCCAGCAGCTTGGGAGGACAAGAGACCCAGTACTTC
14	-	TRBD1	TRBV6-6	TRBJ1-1	CASSTGTGGREAFF	TGTGCCAGCAGTACCGGGACAGGGGGCAGGGAAGCTTTCTTT
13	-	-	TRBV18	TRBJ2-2	CASSPRATGELFF	TGTGCCAGCTCACCCAGGGCCACCGGGGAGCTGTTTTTT
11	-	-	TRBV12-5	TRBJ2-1	CASGPYNEQFF	TGTGCTAGTGGTCCCTACAATGAGCAGTTCTTC
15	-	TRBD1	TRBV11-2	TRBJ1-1	CASSFTGQGNTEAFF	TGTGCCAGCAGCTTCACCGGACAGGGGAACACTGAAGCTTTCTTT
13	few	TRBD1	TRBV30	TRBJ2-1	CAWRGQGDGEQFF	TGTGCCTGGAGGGGACAGGGTGACGGTGAGCAGTTCTTC
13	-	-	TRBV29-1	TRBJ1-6	CSVSGGYNSPLHF	TGCAGCGTGTCGGGGGGCTATAATTCACCCCTCCACTTT
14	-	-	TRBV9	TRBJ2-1	CASSPTGTYNEQFF	TGTGCCAGCAGCCCTACGGGAACGTACAATGAGCAGTTCTTC
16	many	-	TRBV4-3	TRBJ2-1	CASSQDALTPNNEQFF	TGCGCCAGCAGCCAAGACGCCCTAACCCCAAACAATGAGCAGTTCTTC
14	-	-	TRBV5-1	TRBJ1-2	CASSLDRTAYGYTF	TGCGCCAGCAGCTTGGACAGGACCGCCTATGGCTACACCTTC
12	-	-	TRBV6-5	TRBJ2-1	CASSAGNNEQFF	TGTGCCAGCAGTGCAGGGAACAATGAGCAGTTCTTC
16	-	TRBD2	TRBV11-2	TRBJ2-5	CASSSGTSGPQETQYF	TGTGCCAGCAGCTCGGGGACTAGCGGACCTCAAGAGACCCAGTACTTC
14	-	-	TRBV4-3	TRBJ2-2	CASHLQGGTGELFF	TGCGCCAGCCATCTTCAAGGGGGCACCGGGGAGCTGTTTTTT
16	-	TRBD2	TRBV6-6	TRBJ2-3	CASSYFAGGRTDTQYF	TGTGCCAGCAGTTACTTTGCGGGGGGGCGTACAGATACGCAGTATTTT
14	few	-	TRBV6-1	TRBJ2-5	CASSARTAAETQYF	TGTGCCAGCAGTGCTCGAACCGCGGCGGAGACCCAGTACTTC
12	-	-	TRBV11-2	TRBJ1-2	CASARGSYGYTF	TGTGCCAGCGCCCGAGGCAGCTATGGCTACACCTTC
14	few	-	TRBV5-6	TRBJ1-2	CASSYRGLDYGYTF	TGTGCCAGCAGCTACCGGGGCTTGGACTATGGCTACACCTTC
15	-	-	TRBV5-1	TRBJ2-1	CASSLEAADYNEQFF	TGCGCCAGCAGCTTGGAAGCGGCGGATTACAATGAGCAGTTCTTC
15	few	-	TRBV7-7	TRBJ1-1	CASSLALKGYTEAFF	TGTGCCAGCAGCTTAGCGTTAAAGGGTTACACTGAAGCTTTCTTT
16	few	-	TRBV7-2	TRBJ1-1	CASSLNRPTVNTEAFF	TGTGCCAGCAGCCTGAACCGCCCCACAGTGAACACTGAAGCTTTCTTT